A selection of T cell receptor beta chains follows, all from one sample in a study of T-cell reconstitution after alpha-beta-depleted transplantation in children. MiXCR, run by TCRdb on the PCR reads, gives a single entry per CDR3 protein. The data contain around 530,000 distinct CDR3 sequences, approximately 29% of them seen just once; the ten biggest clones take up approximately 2.3%. This specimen consisted of PBMCs from the stem cell graft donor, obtained from the stem cell graft. These receptor sequences come from a human donor who donated a stem cell graft to a child with aplastic anemia. Both conserved end residues are part of each CDR3.

j_call	v_call	cdr3_aa
TRBJ1-1	TRBV11-2	CASRPDTYTEAFF
TRBJ2-4	TRBV7-2	CASSSLGIAIQYF
TRBJ2-5	TRBV5-1	CASSYDRAETQYF
TRBJ1-1	TRBV10-3	CATGQGMNTEAFF
TRBJ1-2	TRBV5-4	CASSLAGRTNYGYTF
TRBJ1-5	TRBV7-9	CASSGGRGDQPQHF
TRBJ1-1	TRBV6-2/TRBV6-3	CASSPGPEAFF
TRBJ2-7	TRBV5-8	CASSFLAGAYEQYF
TRBJ2-1	TRBV7-2	CASSPAGAGHNEQFF
TRBJ2-3	TRBV4-3	CASSLHRQTGTTDTQYF
TRBJ2-7	TRBV12-3/TRBV12-4	CASSTDSGSPYF
TRBJ1-1	TRBV6-5	CASSFSTSTREAFF
TRBJ2-1	TRBV11-1	CASSLTTSGRASVEQFF
TRBJ2-3	TRBV5-6	CASSSTGTRTDTQYF
TRBJ1-1	TRBV13	CASSARVNTEAFF
TRBJ2-1	TRBV5-1	CASSWGRLAGGDNEQFF
TRBJ2-5	TRBV10-3	CAIKPGLAEETQYF
TRBJ1-3	TRBV6-1	CASSPTGLRSGNTIYF
TRBJ2-3	TRBV19	CASSNGRQGPTDTQYF
TRBJ2-7	TRBV20-1	CSARDVERGQTSYEQYF
TRBJ1-1	TRBV6-6	CASTHGAEAFF
TRBJ2-3	TRBV29-1	CSVGFSGSRTDTQYF
TRBJ2-1	TRBV27	CASSLSGREQFF
TRBJ2-1	TRBV30	CAWSVLWTSGNFYNEQFF
TRBJ2-3	TRBV12-2	CASRLTSGVTDTQYF
TRBJ1-6	TRBV20-1	CSARTRGAASNSPLHF
TRBJ1-2	TRBV14	CASSQDFSGLGYGYTF
TRBJ2-1	TRBV20-1	CSARDKLAEQFF
TRBJ1-3	TRBV7-8	CASSLVLTATLGNTIYF
TRBJ2-2	TRBV20-1	CSAKRTGVAGELFF
TRBJ2-1	TRBV20-1	CSARDLSGRAFGEQFF
TRBJ2-1	TRBV5-1	CASGQAGSAEQFF
TRBJ2-3	TRBV7-2	CASSSHRGVAVTDTQYF
TRBJ2-1	TRBV5-5	CASSLNSYPYNEQFF
TRBJ2-7	TRBV6-2/TRBV6-3	CASSRDQGASYEQYF
TRBJ2-5	TRBV20-1	CSARGPGETQYF
TRBJ2-7	TRBV24-1	CATSDWGYEQYF
TRBJ2-1	TRBV6-4	CASSDGENNEQFF
TRBJ2-1	TRBV5-4	CASSWGTLNEQFF
TRBJ1-2	TRBV12-3/TRBV12-4	CASSPTTGTANYGYTF
TRBJ1-3	TRBV5-1	CASSLAGRNSGNTIYF
TRBJ1-1	TRBV5-5	CASSMDRGNTEAFF
TRBJ1-2	TRBV4-2	CASSAAGTGERYGYTF
TRBJ2-6	TRBV12-3/TRBV12-4	CASSDRHPGANVLTF
TRBJ1-5	TRBV29-1	CSVRTGGLQPQHF
TRBJ2-3	TRBV27	CASSLFLGGSSTDTQYF
TRBJ2-2	TRBV3-1	CASSHYRAGELFF
TRBJ1-5	TRBV30	CAWSVTGVFNQPQHF
TRBJ2-5	TRBV29-1	CSVDSPRGRDLQETQYF
TRBJ2-1	TRBV13	CAMSQGSSGPYNEQFF
TRBJ2-3	TRBV7-9	CASKRGKTDTQYF
TRBJ1-2	TRBV6-1	CASTRTGGRGNYGYTF
TRBJ2-5	TRBV9	CASSVGDRVQETQYF
TRBJ1-1	TRBV6-1	CASSEWRSAFF
TRBJ1-1	TRBV7-9	CASSSQAFF
TRBJ1-2	TRBV6-1	CASSPRTGRPSGYTF
TRBJ2-3	TRBV11-3	CASSLVNQDTQYF
TRBJ2-3	TRBV6-6	CASRGASTDTQYF
TRBJ2-7	TRBV5-1	CASNEIAGGSFYEQYF